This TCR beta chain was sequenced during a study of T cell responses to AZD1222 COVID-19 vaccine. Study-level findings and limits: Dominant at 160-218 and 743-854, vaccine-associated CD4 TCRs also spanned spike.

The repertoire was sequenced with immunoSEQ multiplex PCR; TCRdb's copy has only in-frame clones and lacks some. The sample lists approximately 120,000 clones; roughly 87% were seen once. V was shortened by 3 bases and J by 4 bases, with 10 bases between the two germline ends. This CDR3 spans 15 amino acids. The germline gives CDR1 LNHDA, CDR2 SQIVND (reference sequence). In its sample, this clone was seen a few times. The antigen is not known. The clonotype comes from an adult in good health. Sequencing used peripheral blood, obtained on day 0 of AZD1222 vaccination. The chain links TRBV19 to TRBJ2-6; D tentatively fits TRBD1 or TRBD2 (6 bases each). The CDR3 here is CASSIRGGGANVLTF. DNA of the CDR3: TGTGCCAGTAGTATCAGGGGAGGCGGGGCCAACGTCCTGACTTTC.